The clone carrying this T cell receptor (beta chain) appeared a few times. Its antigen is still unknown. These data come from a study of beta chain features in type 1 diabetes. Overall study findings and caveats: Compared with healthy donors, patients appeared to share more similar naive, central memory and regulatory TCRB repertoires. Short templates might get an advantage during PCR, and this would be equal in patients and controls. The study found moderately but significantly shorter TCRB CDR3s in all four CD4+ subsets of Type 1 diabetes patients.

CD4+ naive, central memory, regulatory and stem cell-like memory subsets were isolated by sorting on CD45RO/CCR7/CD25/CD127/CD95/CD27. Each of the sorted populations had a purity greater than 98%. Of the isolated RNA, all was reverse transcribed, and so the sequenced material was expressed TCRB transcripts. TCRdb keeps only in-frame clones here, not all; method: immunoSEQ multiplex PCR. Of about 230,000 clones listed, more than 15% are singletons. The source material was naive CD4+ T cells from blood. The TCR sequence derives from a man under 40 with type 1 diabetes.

In nucleotides, the CDR3 is TGTGCCATCAAGAAAGCGCTCGGGACTAGCGGGAGTGAGCAGTTCTTC. Its protein product is CAIKKALGTSGSEQFF. The chain combines TRBV10-3 with TRBJ2-1, with 14 bases fitting TRBD2. The CDR3 has 16 amino acids. Germline assignment: CDR1 ENHRY and CDR2 SYGVKD. J gave up 9 bases and V 7 bases, and 11 bases lay outside the gene matches.